The 8 T cell receptor beta chains below come from one sample, sequenced in a study of beta chain features in type 1 diabetes. Findings of the study overall: When Type 1 diabetes patients were examined, their TCRB CDR3s proved moderately but significantly shorter in all four CD4+ subsets.

These TCRs' antigens remain unknown. Every isolated RNA sample was fully reverse transcribed, so sequencing captured expressed TCRB transcripts. Repertoires were generated with immunoSEQ multiplex PCR, while TCRdb's copy carries only in-frame clones and drops some. The sample comprises 25,000 to 30,000 clones, roughly 50% of which are singletons, and about 1.5% rests with the top ten. The sequencing input was Tregs from blood. These receptors were taken from a woman between 18 and 29 years old with type 1 diabetes.

The genes are TRBV9 and TRBJ2-1, with TRBD2 matching 13 bases. This CDR3 has 16 amino acids. Germline V gene data show CDR1 as SGDLS and CDR2 as YYNGEE. V gave up 4 bases and J gave up 7 bases; unmatched junction bases: 8. The CDR3 loop reads CASSFAGTSGINEQFF. CDR3 bases: TGTGCCAGCAGCTTCGCCGGGACTAGCGGGATAAATGAGCAGTTCTTC.

This chain links TRBV9 with TRBJ2-1; 10 nucleotides agree with TRBD2. J gave up 10 bases and V 2 bases, and 9 bases lay outside the gene matches. Germline CDR1 reads SGDLS; CDR2 reads YYNGEE. This CDR3 contains 15 residues. CDR3 in amino acids: CASSVGLARTEEQFF. The CDR3 nucleotides are TGTGCCAGCAGCGTGGGACTAGCGAGAACGGAAGAGCAGTTCTTC.

This rearrangement joins TRBV6-5 to TRBJ2-5; 7 bases are a match to TRBD1. V lost 5 bases, J lost 3 bases, and 3 bases stayed unmatched. This CDR3 is built from 13 residues. Germline assignment: CDR1 MNHEY and CDR2 SVGAGI. For the CDR3, the DNA is TGTGCCAGCAGTAGACAGGGAAAAGAGACCCAGTACTTC. Protein product: CASSRQGKETQYF.

V is TRBV7-2 and J is TRBJ2-3, with 14 bases that match TRBD2. CDR1 is SGHTA and CDR2 is FQGNSA in the germline V gene. The CDR3 has 17 amino acids. Germline trimming cut 5 bases from V and 4 bases from J; bases unmatched to any gene: 8. The CDR3 reads CASSRYGLAGGADTQYF. CDR3 nucleotide sequence: TGTGCCAGCAGCCGCTACGGACTAGCGGGAGGAGCAGATACGCAGTATTTT.

This rearrangement joins TRBV7-9 to TRBJ2-2, with 8 bases aligning to TRBD1. The CDR3 consists of 17 residues. Losses at the gene ends were 2 bases for V and 5 bases for J; bases not matched to a gene: 10. Germline V gene data show CDR1 as SEHNR and CDR2 as FQNEAQ (reference sequence). CDR3 in amino acids: CASSLKQGALGTGELFF. DNA of the CDR3: TGTGCCAGCAGCTTAAAGCAGGGGGCGCTCGGTACCGGGGAGCTGTTTTTT.

The rearrangement joins TRBV25-1 to TRBJ2-4; 7 positions match TRBD2. CDR3 length equals 15 residues. Germline V gene lookup returns CDR1 MGHDK and CDR2 SYGVNS. Unmatched junction bases numbered 8, after V lost 1 base and J lost 8 bases. The CDR3 region is CASSESGPREDIQYF. The CDR3 region has the DNA TGTGCCAGCAGTGAATCTGGCCCCCGGGAGGACATTCAGTACTTC.

V usage is TRBV23-1 and J usage is TRBJ2-1; 7 bases agree with TRBD2. TRBV23-1 is an ORF; its function is uncertain. The CDR3 length is 16 residues. V lost 2 bases, J lost 8 bases, and 12 bases stayed unmatched. CDR3 sequence reads: CASSQVGRERVDEQFF. CDR3 in DNA: TGCGCCAGCAGTCAAGTTGGGCGGGAGCGGGTGGATGAGCAGTTCTTC.

This clone occurred a few times. The rearrangement uses TRBV12-5 and TRBJ1-1; maybe TRBD1 (5 bases). The CDR3 consists of 19 residues. Trimming shortened V by 2 bases and J by 4 bases, and 26 bases separated the two germline ends. Germline loops: CDR1 LGHNT, CDR2 FRNRAP. The CDR3 nucleotides are TGTGCTAGTGGTTTGTTTTCGGGTTTGGCAGGGCGGAGCAGCACTGAAGCTTTCTTT. Translation: CASGLFSGLAGRSSTEAFF.